The sample holds many counts of the clone carrying this TCR beta chain. The data are from a study of regulatory T cells in long-lasting Graves disease. Indicated time point: newly diagnosed GD, antithyroid drugs for less than 3 months. Following extraction of RNA from PBMCs, that RNA was used to make the TCR library. The CDR3 extends over 15 amino acids. Trimming removed 0 bases from V and 0 bases from J, with 9 bases in between. Germline values: CDR1 SGHRS, CDR2 YFSETQ. TCR beta libraries were built with iRepertoire HTBI primers and Arm-PCR of CDR3 regions. One entry per CDR3 protein results from TCRdb running MiXCR on the multiplex PCR reads. The sample has over 500,000 distinct CDR3 sequences; roughly 15% are singletons. These data also featured in a second study, about T cells in Graves' hyperthyroidism and ophthalmopathy. From that study: An initial round of RT-PCR targeting the TCR CDR3 relied on the HTBI primer set.

The input for sequencing was peripheral blood mononuclear cells (PBMCs), taken at new diagnosis, from a patient treated with antithyroid drugs. The sequence came from a woman aged 25 to 45 with Graves disease. J is TRBJ1-1 and V is TRBV5-1; no clear D gene. The CDR3 protein is CASSLDSALNTEAFF. The CDR3 DNA is TGCGCCAGCAGCTTGGACAGCGCTTTGAACACTGAAGCTTTCTTT.